A selection of T cell receptor beta chains follows, all from one sample in a study of cytomegalovirus exposure and HLA in healthy donors. The repertoire was sequenced with immunoSEQ multiplex PCR; TCRdb's copy has only in-frame clones and lacks some. The table shows over 150,000 clones, with roughly 75% occurring only once. The sequenced material came from PBMCs. The receptors were sampled from a man between 18 and 29 years old in good health and CMV-seronegative. The CDR3 runs from the conserved cysteine through the conserved F or W. D genes are given only for firm matches. The size field is filled for only some rows; it gives once, few, many or a size class.

size	V	J	D	CDR3	DNA
once	TRBV6-5	TRBJ2-7	TRBD2	CASSWTSGSYEQYF	TGTGCCAGCAGTTGGACTAGCGGGTCGTACGAGCAGTACTTC
NA	TRBV28	TRBJ2-1	NA	CASSLYQIPSYNEQFF	TGTGCCAGCAGTTTATACCAGATCCCTTCCTACAATGAGCAGTTCTTC
NA	TRBV7-6	TRBJ2-6	NA	CASRPTGSGANVLTF	TGTGCCAGCAGGCCTACAGGGTCTGGGGCCAACGTCCTGACTTTC
NA	TRBV7-8	TRBJ2-7	TRBD1	CASSIGGQVSYEQYF	TGTGCCAGCAGCATAGGTGGACAGGTCTCCTACGAGCAGTACTTC
NA	TRBV5-1	TRBJ1-2	NA	CASSGDSAYGYTF	TGCGCCAGCAGCGGCGACAGCGCCTATGGCTACACCTTC
NA	TRBV11-2	TRBJ2-2	NA	CASSRRYNTGELFF	TGTGCCAGCAGCCGCCGGTACAACACCGGGGAGCTGTTTTTT
NA	TRBV7-9	TRBJ1-4	NA	CSSKTTGSNNEKLFF	TGTTCCAGCAAGACTACCGGGTCTAATAATGAAAAACTGTTTTTT
NA	TRBV30	TRBJ1-5	NA	CAWSVSENQPQHF	TGTGCCTGGAGTGTGTCGGAGAATCAGCCCCAGCATTTT
NA	TRBV7-9	TRBJ2-1	NA	CASSFGETGEQFF	TGTGCCAGCAGCTTTGGGGAAACAGGAGAGCAGTTCTTC
NA	TRBV10-1	TRBJ1-2	NA	CASSPFPLQGNYGYTF	TGCGCCAGCAGCCCCTTCCCGTTACAGGGAAACTATGGCTACACCTTC
once	TRBV27	TRBJ2-2	TRBD2	CASSLRTSGILAGELFF	TGTGCCAGCAGTCTCCGGACTAGCGGGATTCTCGCCGGGGAGCTGTTTTTT
few	TRBV19	TRBJ2-3	NA	CASSYRPGEIADTQYF	TGTGCCAGTAGCTATCGGCCGGGGGAGATCGCAGATACGCAGTATTTT
NA	TRBV7-2	TRBJ2-1	TRBD2	CASSLASGSEYNEQFF	TGTGCCAGCAGCTTAGCAAGCGGGAGTGAGTACAATGAGCAGTTCTTC
few	TRBV7-8	TRBJ2-1	TRBD1	CASSIRVSGTGGYNEQFF	TGTGCCAGCAGCATAAGGGTTTCCGGGACAGGGGGCTACAATGAGCAGTTCTTC
few	TRBV7-9	TRBJ2-7	NA	CASRGGGLLYEQYF	TGTGCCAGCAGGGGAGGGGGACTTCTCTACGAGCAGTACTTC
NA	TRBV7-9	TRBJ2-1	NA	CASSSTTGHREQFF	TGTGCCAGCAGCTCGACTACGGGACATAGGGAACAGTTCTTC
NA	TRBV4-3	TRBJ2-7	TRBD2	CASSQESSGMSSYEQYF	TGCGCCAGCAGCCAAGAATCTAGCGGGATGAGCTCCTACGAGCAGTACTTC
NA	TRBV27	TRBJ2-3	NA	CASTRTRTDTQYF	TGTGCCAGCACCCGTACTAGAACAGATACGCAGTATTTT
NA	TRBV16	TRBJ2-7	TRBD1	CASSHGTGLNEQYF	TGTGCCAGCAGCCATGGGACAGGGCTCAACGAGCAGTACTTC
NA	TRBV6-5	TRBJ1-1	NA	CASMQGMNTEAFF	TGTGCCAGCATGCAGGGAATGAACACTGAAGCTTTCTTT
few	TRBV6-6	TRBJ1-2	NA	CASREGDYGYTF	TGTGCCAGCAGGGAGGGTGACTATGGCTACACCTTC
NA	TRBV28	TRBJ2-5	TRBD1	CASSSLWTGSQETQYF	TGTGCCAGCAGTTCGCTTTGGACAGGGTCACAAGAGACCCAGTACTTC